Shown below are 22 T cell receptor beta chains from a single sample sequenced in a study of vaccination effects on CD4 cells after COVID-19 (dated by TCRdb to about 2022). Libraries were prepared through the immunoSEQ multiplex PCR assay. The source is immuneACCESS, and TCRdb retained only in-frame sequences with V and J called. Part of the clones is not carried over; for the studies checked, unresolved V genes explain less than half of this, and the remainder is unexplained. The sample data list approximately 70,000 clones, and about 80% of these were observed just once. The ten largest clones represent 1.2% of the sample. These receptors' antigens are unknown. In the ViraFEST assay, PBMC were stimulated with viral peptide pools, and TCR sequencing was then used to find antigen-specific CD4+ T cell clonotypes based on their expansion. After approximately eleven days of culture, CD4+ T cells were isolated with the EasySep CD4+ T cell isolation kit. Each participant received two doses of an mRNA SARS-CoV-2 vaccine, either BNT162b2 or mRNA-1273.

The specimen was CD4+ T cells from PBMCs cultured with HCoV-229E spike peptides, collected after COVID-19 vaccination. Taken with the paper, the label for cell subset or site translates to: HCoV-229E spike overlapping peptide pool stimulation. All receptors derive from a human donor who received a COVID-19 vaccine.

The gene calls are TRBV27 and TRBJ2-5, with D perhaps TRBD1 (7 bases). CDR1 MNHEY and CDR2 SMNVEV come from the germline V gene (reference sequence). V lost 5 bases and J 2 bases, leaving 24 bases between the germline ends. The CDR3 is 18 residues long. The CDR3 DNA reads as TGTGCCAGCAGTGACCGGGGGACAGTCCGCCCTTATCAAGAGACCCAGTACTTC. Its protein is CASSDRGTVRPYQETQYF.

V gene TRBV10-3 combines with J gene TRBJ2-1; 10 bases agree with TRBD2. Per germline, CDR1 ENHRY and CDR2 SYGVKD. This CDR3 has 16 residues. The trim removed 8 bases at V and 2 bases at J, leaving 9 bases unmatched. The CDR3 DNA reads TGTGCCATCCGACCTGTAACTAGCGGGGCCTACAATGAGCAGTTCTTC. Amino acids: CAIRPVTSGAYNEQFF.

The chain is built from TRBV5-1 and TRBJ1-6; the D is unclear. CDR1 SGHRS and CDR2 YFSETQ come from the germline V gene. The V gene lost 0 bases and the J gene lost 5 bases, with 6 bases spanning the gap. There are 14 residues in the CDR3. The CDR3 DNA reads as TGCGCCAGCAGCTTGGCCATCGATAATTCACCCCTCCACTTT. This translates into CASSLAIDNSPLHF.

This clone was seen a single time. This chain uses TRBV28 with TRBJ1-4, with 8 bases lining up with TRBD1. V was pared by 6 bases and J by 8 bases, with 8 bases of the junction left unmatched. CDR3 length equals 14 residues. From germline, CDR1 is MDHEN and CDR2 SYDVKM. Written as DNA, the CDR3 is TGTGCCAGCAGCTCAGACAGGGGAGGAGAAAAACTGTTTTTT. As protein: CASSSDRGGEKLFF.

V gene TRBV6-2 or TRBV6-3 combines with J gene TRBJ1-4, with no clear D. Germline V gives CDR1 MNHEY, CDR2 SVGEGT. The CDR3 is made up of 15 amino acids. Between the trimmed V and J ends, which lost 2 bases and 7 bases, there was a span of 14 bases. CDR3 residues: CASSYPPGFGEKLFF. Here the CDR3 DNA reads TGTGCCAGCAGTTACCCCCCGGGGTTCGGTGAAAAACTGTTTTTT.

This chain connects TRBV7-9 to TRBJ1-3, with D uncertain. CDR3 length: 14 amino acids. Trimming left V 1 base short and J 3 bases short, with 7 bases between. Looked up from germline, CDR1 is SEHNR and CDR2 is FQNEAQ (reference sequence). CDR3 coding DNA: TGTGCCAGCAGCTTAGAGGCGTATGGAAACACCATATATTTT. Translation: CASSLEAYGNTIYF.

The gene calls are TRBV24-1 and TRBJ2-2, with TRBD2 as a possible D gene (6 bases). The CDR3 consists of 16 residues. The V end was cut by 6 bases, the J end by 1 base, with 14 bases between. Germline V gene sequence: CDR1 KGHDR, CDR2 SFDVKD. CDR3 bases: TGTGCCACCAGTAGCCACCCCGGGAGGAACACCGGGGAGCTGTTTTTT. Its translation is CATSSHPGRNTGELFF.

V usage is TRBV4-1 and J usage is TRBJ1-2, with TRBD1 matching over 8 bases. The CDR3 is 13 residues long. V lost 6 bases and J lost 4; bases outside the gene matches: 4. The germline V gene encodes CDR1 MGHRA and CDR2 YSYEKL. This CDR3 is CASRDREGYGYTF. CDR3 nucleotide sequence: TGCGCCAGCAGGGACAGGGAGGGCTATGGCTACACCTTC.

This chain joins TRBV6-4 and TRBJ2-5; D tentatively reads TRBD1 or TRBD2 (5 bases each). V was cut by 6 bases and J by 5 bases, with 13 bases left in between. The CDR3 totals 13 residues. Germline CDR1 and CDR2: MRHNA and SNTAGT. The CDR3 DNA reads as TGTGCCAGCAGCGGGGACGTCGGTGAGACCCAGTACTTC. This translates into CASSGDVGETQYF.

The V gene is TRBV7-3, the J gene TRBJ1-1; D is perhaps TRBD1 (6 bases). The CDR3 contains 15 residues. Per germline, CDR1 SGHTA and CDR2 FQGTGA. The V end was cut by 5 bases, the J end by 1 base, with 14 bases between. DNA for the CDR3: TGTGCCAGCAGCCCCCGAGGGGGGAGGAACACTGAAGCTTTCTTT. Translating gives CASSPRGGRNTEAFF. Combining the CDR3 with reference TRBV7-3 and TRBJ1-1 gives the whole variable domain GAGVSQTPSNKVTEKGKYVELRCDPISGHTALYWYRQSLGQGPEFLIYFQGTGAADDSGLPNDRFFAVRPEGSVSTLKIQRTERGDSAVYLCASSPRGGRNTEAFFGQGTRLTVV.

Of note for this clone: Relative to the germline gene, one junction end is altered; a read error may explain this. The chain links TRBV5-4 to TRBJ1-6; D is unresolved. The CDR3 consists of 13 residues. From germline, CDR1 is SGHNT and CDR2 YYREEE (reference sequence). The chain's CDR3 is CASSSADKSPLHF. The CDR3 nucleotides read TGTGCCAGCAGCTCCGCGGATAAGTCACCCCTCCACTTT.

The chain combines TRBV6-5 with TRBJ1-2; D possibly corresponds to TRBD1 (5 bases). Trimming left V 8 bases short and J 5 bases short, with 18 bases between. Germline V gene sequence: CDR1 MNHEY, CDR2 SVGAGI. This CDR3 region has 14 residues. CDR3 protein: CASLREGAGYGYTF. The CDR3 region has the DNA TGTGCCAGCTTGAGAGAAGGGGCGGGGTATGGCTACACCTTC.

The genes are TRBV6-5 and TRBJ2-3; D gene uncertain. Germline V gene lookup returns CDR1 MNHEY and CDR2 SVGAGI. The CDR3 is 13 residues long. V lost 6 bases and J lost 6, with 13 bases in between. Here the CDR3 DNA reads TGTGCCAGCAGGGGTAGGGTTGTTGATACGCAGTATTTT. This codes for CASRGRVVDTQYF.

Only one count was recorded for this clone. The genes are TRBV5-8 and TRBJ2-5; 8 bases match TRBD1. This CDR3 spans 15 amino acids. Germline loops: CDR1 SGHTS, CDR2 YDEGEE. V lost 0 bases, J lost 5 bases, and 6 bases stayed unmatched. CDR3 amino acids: CASSLEQGGRETQYF. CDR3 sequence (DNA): TGTGCCAGCAGCTTGGAACAGGGGGGACGGGAGACCCAGTACTTC.

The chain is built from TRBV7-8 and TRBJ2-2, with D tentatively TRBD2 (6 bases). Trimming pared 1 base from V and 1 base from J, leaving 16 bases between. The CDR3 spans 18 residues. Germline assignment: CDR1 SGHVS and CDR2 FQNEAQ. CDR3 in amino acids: CASSLDKGLAMNTGELFF. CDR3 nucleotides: TGTGCCAGCAGCTTAGATAAGGGGCTAGCGATGAACACCGGGGAGCTGTTTTTT. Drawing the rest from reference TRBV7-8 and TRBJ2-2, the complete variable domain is GAGVSQSPRYKVAKRGQDVALRCDPISGHVSLFWYQQALGQGPEFLTYFQNEAQLDKSGLPSDRFFAERPEGSVSTLKIQRTQQEDSAVYLCASSLDKGLAMNTGELFFGEGSRLTVL.

The CDR3 sequence is CASSVVRELYEQYV. The DNA of the CDR3 is TGTGCCAGCAGTGTGGTACGGGAGCTCTACGAGCAGTACGTC. The chain employs TRBV2 and TRBJ2-7, with a possible D match to TRBD2 (6 bases). Germline V gene lookup returns CDR1 SNHLY and CDR2 FYNNEI. This CDR3 contains 14 residues. V lost 4 bases and J lost 3, with 13 bases in between.

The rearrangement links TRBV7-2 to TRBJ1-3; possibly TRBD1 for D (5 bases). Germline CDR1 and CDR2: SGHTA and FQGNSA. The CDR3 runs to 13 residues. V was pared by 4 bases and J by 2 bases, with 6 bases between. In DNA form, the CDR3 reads TGTGCCAGCAGCTCGGGGGCTGGAAACACCATATATTTT. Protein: CASSSGAGNTIYF.

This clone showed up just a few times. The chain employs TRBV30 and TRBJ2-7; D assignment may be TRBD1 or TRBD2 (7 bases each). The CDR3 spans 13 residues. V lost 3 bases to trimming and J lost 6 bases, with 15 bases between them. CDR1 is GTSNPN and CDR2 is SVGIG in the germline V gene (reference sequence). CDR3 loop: CAWRPPGGAEQYV. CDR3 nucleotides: TGTGCCTGGAGGCCCCCAGGGGGGGCCGAGCAGTACGTC.

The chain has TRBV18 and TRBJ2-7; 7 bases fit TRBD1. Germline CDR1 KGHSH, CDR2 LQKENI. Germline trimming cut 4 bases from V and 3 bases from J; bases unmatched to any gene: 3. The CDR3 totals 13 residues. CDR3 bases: TGTGCCAGCTCACGGGACAGCAGCTACGAGCAGTACGTC. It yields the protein CASSRDSSYEQYV.

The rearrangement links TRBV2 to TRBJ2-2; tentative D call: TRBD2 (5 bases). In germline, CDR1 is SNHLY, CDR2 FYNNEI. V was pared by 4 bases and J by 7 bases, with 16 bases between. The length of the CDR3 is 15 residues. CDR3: CASSGRSNKGGELFF. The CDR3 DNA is TGTGCCAGCAGTGGGAGGTCAAACAAGGGCGGGGAGCTGTTTTTT.

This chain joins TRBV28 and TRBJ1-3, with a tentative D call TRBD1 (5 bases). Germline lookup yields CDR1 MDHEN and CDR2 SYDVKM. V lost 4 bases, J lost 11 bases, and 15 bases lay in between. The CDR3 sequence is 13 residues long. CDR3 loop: CASSSYVRDAIYF. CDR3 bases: TGTGCCAGCAGTTCTTATGTCAGGGACGCCATATATTTT.

The CDR3 region has the DNA TGTGCCAGCAGTTTATCCAGCCACGGACAGGGGGAAAAACTGTTTTTT. Translated: CASSLSSHGQGEKLFF. The V and J genes are TRBV7-9 and TRBJ1-4, with 9 bases identical to TRBD1. Trimming at V came to 6 bases and at J to 8 bases, leaving 13 bases not matched to a gene. CDR3 length: 16 amino acids. In germline, CDR1 is SEHNR, CDR2 FQNEAQ (reference sequence).